The 19 T cell receptor beta chains reported below all come from one sample, sequenced in a study of T cells in Graves' hyperthyroidism and ophthalmopathy. Authors of the study amplified TCR beta CDR3 regions from RNA transcripts. First-round RT-PCR targeting the TCR CDR3 was performed with the HTBI primer set. TCRdb called the multiplex PCR reads again in MiXCR, with one record for every CDR3 protein. The table records roughly 710,000 distinct CDR3 sequences, roughly 32% of them present only once. The sample consisted of blood. These receptors came from a woman aged 40 to 55 with Graves' hyperthyroidism.

This clonotype was seen at least ten times. This chain joins TRBV12-3 or TRBV12-4 and TRBJ2-7, with a possible D match to TRBD2 (6 bases). The CDR3 is 14 residues long. V lost 6 bases and J 2 bases, leaving 14 bases between the germline ends. The CDR3 is CASRRQAGPYEQYF. DNA for the CDR3: TGTGCCAGCAGACGCCAGGCGGGACCCTACGAGCAGTACTTC.

This clonotype has at least ten counts. V usage is TRBV19 and J usage is TRBJ1-2, with D unresolved. This CDR3 has 13 residues. Germline loops: CDR1 LNHDA, CDR2 SQIVND (reference sequence). The V and J ends lost 0 bases and 10 bases respectively, with 12 bases between them. The CDR3 reads CASSIDRFDVYTF. The CDR3 DNA follows: TGTGCCAGTAGTATAGACAGGTTCGATGTCTACACCTTC.

This clonotype came up many times. CDR3 sequence reads: CASSPKGSYRNGYTF. The CDR3 coding sequence is TGCGCCAGCAGCCCTAAAGGGTCCTACAGGAATGGCTACACCTTC. V is TRBV4-3 and J is TRBJ1-2; D perhaps matches TRBD1 (5 bases). This CDR3 comprises 15 residues. From germline, CDR1 is LGHNA and CDR2 YSLEER. V was clipped by 4 bases and J by 6 bases, with 18 bases between them.

The V gene is TRBV6-1, the J gene TRBJ2-2; TRBD1 agrees at 7 bases. The CDR3 sequence is 15 residues long. J gave up 0 bases and V 6 bases, and 4 bases lay outside the gene matches. Looked up from germline, CDR1 is MNHNS and CDR2 is SASEGT. CDR3 region: CASRTGTANTGELFF. The CDR3 DNA sequence: TGTGCCAGCAGAACCGGGACAGCGAACACCGGGGAGCTGTTTTTT.

As concerns this clonotype: A read error may explain this, as a much larger clone is one base away. CDR3 DNA sequence: TGCAGCGTTGCGCAAGATTCTAGCGGGGGCTACGAGCAGTGCTTC. Encoded protein: CSVAQDSSGGYEQCF. The genes are TRBV29-1 and TRBJ2-7; 10 nucleotides agree with TRBD2. CDR3 length: 15 amino acids. CDR1 and CDR2 (germline): SQVTM, ANQGSEA.

This clonotype was picked up many times. The chain couples TRBV6-5 to TRBJ1-5; weak D call: TRBD1 (6 bases). Trimming cost V 6 bases and J 3 bases, with 15 bases left between them. The CDR3 runs 15 residues. Per the germline V gene, CDR1 is MNHEY and CDR2 is SVGAGI. The CDR3 region has the DNA TGTGCCAGCAGCCCCCAACAGGGTCCCAATCAGCCCCAGCATTTT. Encoded protein: CASSPQQGPNQPQHF.

V and J are TRBV5-4 and TRBJ2-7; TRBD1 agrees at 9 bases. The germline V gene encodes CDR1 SGHNT and CDR2 YYREEE (reference sequence). V lost 3 bases, J lost 1 base, and 5 bases stayed unmatched. CDR3 size: 15 residues. CDR3 in DNA: TGTGCCAGCAGCTCTAGGACAGGGGAATCCTACGAGCAGTACTTC. This gives the protein CASSSRTGESYEQYF.

The rearrangement joins TRBV2 to TRBJ1-4; TRBD1 matches at 7 bases. Germline loops: CDR1 SNHLY, CDR2 FYNNEI. V trimming: 5 bases; J trimming: 6 bases; junction bases outside the gene matches: 9. CDR3 length equals 15 residues. CDR3 residues: CASSLIRGLDEKLFF. As DNA, the CDR3 is TGTGCCAGCAGTCTCATCAGGGGGTTAGATGAAAAACTGTTTTTT.

The chain is built from TRBV7-2 and TRBJ2-2; 7 bases are a match to TRBD2. Losses at the gene ends were 3 bases for V and 6 bases for J; bases not matched to a gene: 7. This CDR3 is built from 15 residues. In germline, CDR1 is SGHTA, CDR2 FQGNSA. CDR3 nucleotide sequence: TGTGCCAGCAGCTTGTCGTCTCGGGGGGCCGGGGAGCTGTTTTTT. Amino acids: CASSLSSRGAGELFF.

This clonotype appeared a single time. This chain connects TRBV12-3 or TRBV12-4 to TRBJ1-4; D not certain. This CDR3 has 16 residues. With 2 bases removed from V and 11 bases from J, the gap between germline ends came to 21 bases. CDR3 nucleotides: TGTGCCAGCAGTTTACGGGAGTTGTATCCCTCTCGGAAACTGTTTTTT. Translated, it gives CASSLRELYPSRKLFF.

In this sample, this clonotype turned up many times. The rearrangement uses TRBV29-1 and TRBJ1-1; possible D gene TRBD1, 5 bases. The CDR3 has 12 residues. Deletions cut 4 bases from V and 5 bases from J, with 11 bases between. Germline CDR1 is SQVTM and CDR2 is ANQGSEA. CDR3 residues: CSVALEGTEAFF. CDR3 DNA: TGCAGCGTTGCGCTTGAGGGGACTGAAGCTTTCTTT.

Note on this clonotype: This may arise from a read error, as a much more abundant clone is one base away. The rearrangement links TRBV10-3 to TRBJ2-2; tentative D call: TRBD2 (5 bases). Trimming removed 8 bases at V and 1 base at J, with 14 bases between. This CDR3 spans 15 amino acids. Germline CDR1 is ENHRY and CDR2 is SYGVKD. The CDR3 loop reads CAIRRPGRNTGELFF. The DNA for the CDR3 is TGTGCCATCCGGAGACCGGGGAGGAACACCGGGGAGCTGTTTTTT.

The rearrangement links TRBV24-1 to TRBJ2-3; D unclear. Germline V lookup: CDR1 KGHDR, CDR2 SFDVKD. V lost 7 bases and J 3 bases, leaving 10 bases between the germline ends. The CDR3 extends over 13 amino acids. The CDR3 sequence: CATRRGDTDTQYF. DNA for the CDR3: TGTGCCACCAGGCGTGGGGATACAGATACGCAGTATTTT.

V gene TRBV19 combines with J gene TRBJ2-2; D might be TRBD1 (6 bases). V shed 1 base and J shed 9 bases, with 18 bases lying between them. The CDR3 is made up of 16 amino acids. CDR1 and CDR2 (germline): LNHDA, SQIVND (reference sequence). The CDR3 sequence is CASSIVRRAGARELFF. The CDR3 DNA is TGTGCCAGTAGTATAGTGCGCAGGGCAGGGGCCCGGGAGCTGTTTTTT. Filled out from reference TRBV19 and TRBJ2-2, the complete variable domain reads DGGITQSPKYLFRKEGQNVTLSCEQNLNHDAMYWYRQDPGQGLRLIYYSQIVNDFQKGDIAEGYSVSREKKESFPLTVTSAQKNPTAFYLCASSIVRRAGARELFFGEGSRLTVL.

This clonotype turned up a few times. The rearrangement uses TRBV7-9 and TRBJ2-7; 12 bases are a match to TRBD1. The germline V gene encodes CDR1 SEHNR and CDR2 FQNEAQ (reference sequence). V was pared by 5 bases and J by 6 bases, with 14 bases of the junction left unmatched. The CDR3 contains 17 residues. The DNA of the CDR3 is TGTGCCAGCAGCAAACCAGCCTGGGGACAGGGGGCGAGCGAGCAGTACTTC. Its translation is CASSKPAWGQGASEQYF.

The table lists this clonotype with a count of one. One base away lies a much larger clone, so this may be a sequencing read error. The V gene is TRBV6-5, the J gene TRBJ2-5; weak D call: TRBD2 (5 bases). This CDR3 has 14 amino acids. Germline CDR1 reads MNHEY; CDR2 reads SVGAGI. The CDR3 sequence: CASSYSTVRETQNF. The CDR3 DNA is TGTGCCAGCAGTTACTCGACCGTTAGGGAGACCCAGAACTTC.

In this sample, this clonotype turned up many times. The rearrangement joins TRBV20-1 to TRBJ2-7, with 8 bases fitting TRBD1. With V trimmed by 5 bases and J by 3 bases, 9 bases remained unmatched. The CDR3 spans 14 residues. The germline V gene encodes CDR1 DFQATT and CDR2 SNEGSKA (reference sequence). In nucleotides, the CDR3 is TGCAGTGCTCAGGGGGGACAGGCGCTCTACGAGCAGTACTTC. It yields the protein CSAQGGQALYEQYF.

In its sample, this clonotype was seen many times. CDR3 sequence (DNA): TGTGCCAGCAGCGCATCCGGGACTAGCGGAGAGACCCAGTACTTC. As protein: CASSASGTSGETQYF. This chain links TRBV9 with TRBJ2-5; 11 nucleotides agree with TRBD2. The CDR3 totals 15 residues. From germline, CDR1 is SGDLS and CDR2 YYNGEE. Germline trimming cut 3 bases from V and 4 bases from J; bases unmatched to any gene: 5. Full variable domain (rest looked up from reference TRBV9 and TRBJ2-5): DSGVTQTPKHLITATGQRVTLRCSPRSGDLSVYWYQQSLDQGLQFLIQYYNGEERAKGNILERFSAQQFPDLHSELNLSSLELGDSALYFCASSASGTSGETQYFGPGTRLLVL.

The sample holds a few counts of this clonotype. The chain joins TRBV12-3 or TRBV12-4 to TRBJ1-4; 8 nucleotides line up with TRBD1. CDR3 length: 16 residues. With V trimmed by 5 bases and J by 3 bases, 8 bases remained unmatched. This chain's CDR3 is CASSLRQGRPNEKLFF. CDR3 DNA: TGTGCCAGCAGTCTTCGACAGGGGCGTCCTAATGAAAAACTGTTTTTT.